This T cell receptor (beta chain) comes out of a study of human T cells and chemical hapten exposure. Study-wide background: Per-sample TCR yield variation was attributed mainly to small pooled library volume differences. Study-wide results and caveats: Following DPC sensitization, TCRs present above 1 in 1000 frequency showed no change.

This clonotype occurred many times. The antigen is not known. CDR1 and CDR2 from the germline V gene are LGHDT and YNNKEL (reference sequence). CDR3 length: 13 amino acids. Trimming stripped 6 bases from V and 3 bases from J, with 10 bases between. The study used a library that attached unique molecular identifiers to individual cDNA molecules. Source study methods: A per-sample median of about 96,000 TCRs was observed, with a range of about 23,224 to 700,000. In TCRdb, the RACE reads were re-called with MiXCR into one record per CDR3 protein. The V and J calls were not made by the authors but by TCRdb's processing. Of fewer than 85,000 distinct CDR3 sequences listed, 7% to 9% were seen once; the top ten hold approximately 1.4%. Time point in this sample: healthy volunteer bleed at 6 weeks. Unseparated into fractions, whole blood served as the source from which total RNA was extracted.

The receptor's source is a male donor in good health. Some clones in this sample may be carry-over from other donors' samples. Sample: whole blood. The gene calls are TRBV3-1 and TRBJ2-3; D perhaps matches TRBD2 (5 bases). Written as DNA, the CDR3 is TGTGCCAGCAGTCTACGAGGGACAGATACGCAGTATTTT. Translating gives CASSLRGTDTQYF.